The TCR beta chain under discussion was sequenced for a study of blood T cell repertoires in COVID-19. Study-wide background: COVID-19 samples from acute and convalescent phases originated in the United States, Italy and Spain. T cells, B-cell-depleted T cells, or PBMCs supplied cDNA or gDNA.

This table comes from immunoSEQ multiplex PCR, and its TCRdb copy is limited to in-frame clones, with some not included. This sample has around 250,000 clones, with roughly 80% found just once. A remark on this clone: The junction and the germline gene differ at one end; a read error may be behind it.

Germline CDR1 and CDR2: MNHEY and SMNVEV (reference sequence). There are 14 residues in the CDR3. V and J are TRBV27 and TRBJ2-5; the match to TRBD2 covers 10 bases. The specimen sequenced was peripheral blood. The TCR comes from a woman under 30 with acute or convalescent COVID-19. CDR3 DNA: TGTGCCTGCAGTCCTAGCGGGAGTAAAGAGACCCAGTACTTC. It yields the protein CACSPSGSKETQYF.